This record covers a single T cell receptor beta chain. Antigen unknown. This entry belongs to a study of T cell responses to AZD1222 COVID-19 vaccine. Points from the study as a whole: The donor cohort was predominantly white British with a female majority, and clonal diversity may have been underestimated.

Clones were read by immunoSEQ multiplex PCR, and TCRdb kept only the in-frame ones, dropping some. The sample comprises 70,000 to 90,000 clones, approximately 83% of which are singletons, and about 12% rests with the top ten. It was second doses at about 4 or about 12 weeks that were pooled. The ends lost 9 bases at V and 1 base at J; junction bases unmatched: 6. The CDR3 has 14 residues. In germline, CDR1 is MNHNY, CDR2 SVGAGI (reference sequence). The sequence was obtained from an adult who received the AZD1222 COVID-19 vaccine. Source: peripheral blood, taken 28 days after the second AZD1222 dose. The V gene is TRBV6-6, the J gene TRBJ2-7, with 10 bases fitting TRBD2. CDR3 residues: CASTRTSGSYEQYF. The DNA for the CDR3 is TGTGCCAGTACTAGGACTAGCGGATCCTACGAGCAGTACTTC.